Below, one T cell receptor (beta chain) is given with its context. Its cognate antigen is unknown. Other DNA variants within this sample encode the same CDR3. Healthy HIV-negative adults without recent acute infections or vaccinations served as donors. The data originate from a study of shared clonotypes between healthy human individuals. Whole-study context: Per donor, CD8 memory used one plate, CD8 naive used two, CD4 memory used three and CD4 naive used three.

This CDR3 is 13 amino acids long. Trimming removed 3 bases at V and 1 base at J, with 7 bases between. Germline values: CDR1 SGHRS, CDR2 YFSETQ. TCRdb's copy holds only in-frame clones and misses some; the assay was immunoSEQ multiplex PCR. Here the sample spans some 2,000,000 clones, more than 90% being singletons. Notes on the study in general: On the whole, naive subsets had larger estimated richness than memory subsets had.

The sample was naive CD4+ T cells sorted from blood. As for subset: CD45RA+ positively selected. This rearrangement joins TRBV5-1 to TRBJ1-2; no clear D gene. The receptor was derived from a man aged 18 to 29 in good health. The CDR3 loop is CASSSTLNYGYTF. CDR3 nucleotide sequence: TGCGCCAGCAGCTCTACACTTAACTATGGCTACACCTTC.